Included here is one T cell receptor (beta chain) sequence, with context. Its antigen is undetermined. Sequencing used immunoSEQ multiplex PCR; TCRdb keeps in-frame clones, though not all of them. The sample lists approximately 80,000 clones, about 83% occurring once. Patients got 3 mg/kg IV nivolumab weeks 1, 4, 7, 10, then biweekly through week 26. This entry comes from a study of ipilimumab plus nivolumab after autologous stem cell transplantation. On the study more broadly: A median of roughly 8 nivolumab and 4 to 6 ipilimumab doses were given.

Study results and limitations: Per the authors, repertoire, Treg and microbiota data justify further study.

There are 16 residues in the CDR3. J was trimmed by 9 bases and V by 5 bases; bases with no gene match: 19. CDR1 and CDR2 from the germline V gene are SEHNR and FQNEAQ (reference sequence). The source is a male donor with diffuse large B-cell lymphoma. This specimen consisted of PBMCs, obtained in a trial of ipilimumab plus nivolumab as post-transplant consolidation. This chain links TRBV7-9 with TRBJ2-7; TRBD1 aligns across 7 bases. The CDR3 here is CASSPKTAGTEHVQYF. The CDR3 DNA follows: TGTGCCAGCAGCCCCAAAACTGCCGGGACAGAGCACGTGCAGTACTTC.